The 3 T cell receptor beta chains reported below all come from one sample, sequenced in a study of shared clonotypes between healthy human individuals. Sequencing used immunoSEQ multiplex PCR; TCRdb keeps in-frame clones, though not all of them. This sample has 780,000 or so clones, with approximately 77% found just once. Material for sequencing was memory CD4+ T cells sorted from blood. Stated subset: CD45RA-negative fraction. These receptor sequences come from a woman in her 30s in good health.

In this sample, this clone turned up once. The genes are TRBV2 and TRBJ2-7; D is undetermined. V shed 4 bases and J shed 3 bases, with 16 bases lying between them. CDR1 and CDR2 (germline): SNHLY, FYNNEI. This CDR3 comprises 15 residues. In DNA form, the CDR3 reads TGTGCCAGCAGTGGCCTCTCCCGCGGAAGCTACGAGCAGTACTTC. It is translated as CASSGLSRGSYEQYF.

This clone was recorded a few times. V usage is TRBV28 and J usage is TRBJ1-2; D unclear. This CDR3 has 12 amino acids. In germline, CDR1 is MDHEN, CDR2 SYDVKM. The V end lost 6 bases, the J end lost 4 bases, and 9 bases lay between the germline ends. The DNA of the CDR3 is TGTGCCAGCAGCGAGCGGATCTATGGCTACACCTTC. This translates into CASSERIYGYTF.

This chain uses TRBV6-5 with TRBJ1-1; 7 positions agree with TRBD1. In germline, CDR1 is MNHEY, CDR2 SVGAGI. V lost 5 bases and J lost 3; bases outside the gene matches: 9. CDR3 length equals 15 residues. DNA of the CDR3: TGTGCCAGCAGTAGTATGACAGGGTCGGACACTGAAGCTTTCTTT. Its protein product is CASSSMTGSDTEAFF.